The 27 T cell receptor beta chains below all came from one sample that was sequenced in a study of shared clonotypes between healthy human individuals. Using immunoSEQ multiplex PCR, the repertoire was profiled, and TCRdb retains in-frame clones only, with some absent. The sample includes about 1 million clones, 70% to 80% of them seen just once. Sequences were obtained from memory CD4+ T cells sorted from blood. The sample's subset: CD45RA-negative fraction. All receptors come from a young man in good health.

The rearrangement joins TRBV30 to TRBJ1-2, with 7 bases fitting TRBD1. CDR1 is GTSNPN, CDR2 SVGIG, per germline (reference sequence). CDR3 size: 14 residues. Unmatched junction bases numbered 12, after V lost 6 bases and J lost 5 bases. The CDR3: CACAEGAGSYGYTF. In DNA form, the CDR3 reads TGTGCCTGTGCGGAGGGGGCGGGATCTTATGGCTACACCTTC.

The rearrangement links TRBV21-1 to TRBJ2-3; TRBD1, as called in the table, went unchecked against the DNA. TRBV21-1 is reported as a pseudogene. The CDR3 is made up of 18 amino acids. CDR3 nucleotides: TGTGCCAGCAGCAATCGATCCCCACAGGGGGGTTATACAGATACGCAGTATTTT. Translation gives CASSNRSPQGGYTDTQYF.

This clone came up many times. The genes are TRBV28 and TRBJ2-7, with 7 bases aligning to TRBD1. This CDR3 has 16 residues. Germline CDR1 reads MDHEN; CDR2 reads SYDVKM. The V segment lost 6 bases and the J segment 9 bases; nucleotides outside the gene matches: 20. The CDR3 region has the DNA TGTGCCAGCAGGGGACCGGGACAGACACGGGCTTCGGGGCAGTACTTC. Translation: CASRGPGQTRASGQYF.

V usage is TRBV7-2 and J usage is TRBJ2-4; 13 bases line up with TRBD2. V lost 3 bases to trimming and J lost 0 bases; unmatched junction nucleotides: 8. This CDR3 is 19 amino acids long. CDR1 is SGHTA, CDR2 FQGNSA, per germline. CDR3 coding DNA: TGTGCCAGCAGCTTGGGGACTAGCGGGATCCCGGAAGCCAAAAACATTCAGTACTTC. This translates into CASSLGTSGIPEAKNIQYF. Full variable domain (missing parts from reference TRBV7-2 and TRBJ2-4): GAGVSQSPSNKVTEKGKDVELRCDPISGHTALYWYRQSLGQGLEFLIYFQGNSAPDKSGLPSDRFSAERTGGSVSTLTIQRTQQEDSAVYLCASSLGTSGIPEAKNIQYFGAGTRLSVL.

This clone was observed a single time. The chain recombines TRBV28 with TRBJ1-4, with D tentatively TRBD1 (5 bases). The CDR3 sequence is 12 residues long. V was cut by 4 bases and J by 11 bases, with 11 bases left in between. Per the germline V gene, CDR1 is MDHEN and CDR2 is SYDVKM. The CDR3 reads CASSSTGRKLFF. The CDR3 DNA is TGTGCCAGCAGTTCGACGGGACGGAAACTGTTTTTT.

This clone was seen a single time. CDR3: CASLEVQGDNSPLHF. The CDR3 nucleotides read TGTGCCAGTCTAGAGGTACAGGGGGATAATTCACCCCTCCACTTT. The chain uses TRBV6-6 and TRBJ1-6, with TRBD1 matching over 8 bases. This CDR3 has 15 amino acids. Germline assignment: CDR1 MNHNY and CDR2 SVGAGI (reference sequence). V dropped 9 bases and J dropped 5; count of bases not matched to a gene: 9.

The rearrangement joins TRBV5-1 to TRBJ2-5; 7 positions agree with TRBD1. The CDR3 is 13 amino acids. Trimming removed 4 bases from V and 4 bases from J; junction bases left unmatched: 4. CDR1 and CDR2 (germline): SGHRS, YFSETQ. The chain's CDR3 is CASSLRQGETQYF. In nucleotides, the CDR3 is TGCGCCAGCAGCCTACGACAGGGAGAGACCCAGTACTTC. The variable domain in full, completed from reference TRBV5-1 and TRBJ2-5, reads KAGVTQTPRYLIKTRGQQVTLSCSPISGHRSVSWYQQTPGQGLQFLFEYFSETQRNKGNFPGRFSGRQFSNSRSEMNVSTLELGDSALYLCASSLRQGETQYFGPGTRLLVL.

V and J are TRBV9 and TRBJ2-1; the match to TRBD1 covers 10 bases. CDR3 size: 15 residues. After removal of 3 bases from V and 3 bases from J, the junction contained 3 bases not matched to a gene. Germline CDR1 is SGDLS and CDR2 is YYNGEE. CDR3 sequence: CASSARTGGYNEQFF. The DNA for the CDR3 is TGTGCCAGCAGCGCCAGGACAGGGGGCTACAATGAGCAGTTCTTC.

The V gene is TRBV19, the J gene TRBJ1-4; no clear D gene. This CDR3 comprises 11 residues. Looked up from germline, CDR1 is LNHDA and CDR2 is SQIVND (reference sequence). V was pared by 6 bases and J by 8 bases, with 7 bases between. The CDR3, as DNA: TGTGCCAGTAGCCCGAGCGAAAAACTGTTTTTT. This gives the protein CASSPSEKLFF.

The V call is TRBV6-5, the J call TRBJ2-1, with 8 positions matching TRBD1. The germline gives CDR1 MNHEY, CDR2 SVGAGI. The CDR3 is 12 amino acids. The junction had 6 bases not matched to a gene; V was cut back by 5 bases and J by 12 bases. CDR3 sequence reads: CASSPHRGWQFF. The CDR3 DNA reads TGTGCCAGCAGTCCCCACAGGGGGTGGCAGTTCTTC.

Concerning this clone: At the DNA level, this CDR3 is encoded by other sequences in the same sample as well. The CDR3 nucleotides read TGTGCCAGCAGCCCGTGGACAGGGCGCGAGACCCAGTACTTC. This codes for CASSPWTGRETQYF. This chain links TRBV7-9 with TRBJ2-5; 8 nucleotides align to TRBD1. The junction had 7 bases not matched to a gene; V was cut back by 5 bases and J by 5 bases. Germline V gives CDR1 SEHNR, CDR2 FQNEAQ (reference sequence). The CDR3 covers 14 residues.

This clone has only one observation. The rearrangement joins TRBV6-5 to TRBJ1-4; D remains unclear. This CDR3 has 16 residues. CDR1 MNHEY and CDR2 SVGAGI come from the germline V gene. Trimming removed 2 bases at V and 8 bases at J, with 18 bases between. The CDR3 loop is CASSYRRLPPGEKLFF. In nucleotides, the CDR3 is TGTGCCAGCAGTTACCGGCGGTTGCCTCCCGGGGAAAAACTGTTTTTT.

This clone was observed a few times. The chain is built from TRBV30 and TRBJ1-1; D not resolved. V shed 1 base and J shed 7 bases, with 10 bases lying between them. The germline V gene encodes CDR1 GTSNPN and CDR2 SVGIG (reference sequence). This CDR3 comprises 12 residues. The CDR3 protein is CAWSDVHREAFF. The CDR3 DNA reads as TGTGCCTGGAGTGACGTACACCGTGAAGCTTTCTTT. The variable domain in full, completed from reference TRBV30 and TRBJ1-1, reads SQTIHQWPATLVQPVGSPLSLECTVEGTSNPNLYWYRQAAGRGLQLLFYSVGIGQISSEVPQNLSASRPQDRQFILSSKKLLLSDSGFYLCAWSDVHREAFFGQGTRLTVV.

The V and J genes are TRBV28 and TRBJ2-5, with D possibly being TRBD1 (6 bases). In germline, CDR1 is MDHEN, CDR2 SYDVKM. The CDR3 runs to 14 residues. V was trimmed by 2 bases and J by 5 bases, leaving 12 bases between them. CDR3 nucleotides: TGTGCCAGCAGTTTACAGGGGAGTATGGAGACCCAGTACTTC. Translation gives CASSLQGSMETQYF.

The V gene is TRBV30, the J gene TRBJ2-1, with 7 bases lining up with TRBD1. The CDR3 spans 14 residues. Trimming at V came to 5 bases and at J to 6 bases, leaving 10 bases not matched to a gene. In germline, CDR1 is GTSNPN, CDR2 SVGIG (reference sequence). CDR3 region: CAWSRQGWGNEQFF. The CDR3, as DNA: TGTGCCTGGTCCCGACAGGGATGGGGCAATGAGCAGTTCTTC.

The gene calls are TRBV9 and TRBJ1-2, with 11 nucleotides matching TRBD1. This CDR3 comprises 15 residues. Losses at the gene ends were 4 bases for V and 4 bases for J; bases not matched to a gene: 6. Germline V gene sequence: CDR1 SGDLS, CDR2 YYNGEE. The CDR3 protein is CASSPGQGAVYGYTF. The CDR3 DNA is TGTGCCAGCAGCCCCGGACAGGGGGCGGTCTATGGCTACACCTTC.

In nucleotides, the CDR3 is TGTGCCAGCGAGGGGGCCTACGAGCAGTACTTC. Translation: CASEGAYEQYF. The chain is built from TRBV28 and TRBJ2-7, with D perhaps TRBD1 (6 bases). CDR1 is MDHEN and CDR2 is SYDVKM in the germline V gene. This CDR3 comprises 11 residues. V dropped 8 bases and J dropped 2 bases, with 7 bases sitting between them.

The chain joins TRBV28 to TRBJ2-7; D not certain. V lost 9 bases and J 1 base, leaving 7 bases between the germline ends. The CDR3 is 11 amino acids. Germline lookup yields CDR1 MDHEN and CDR2 SYDVKM. CDR3: CASHGSYEQYF. The DNA of the CDR3 is TGTGCCAGTCATGGATCCTACGAGCAGTACTTC.

This chain uses TRBV7-8 with TRBJ2-5, with TRBD1 matching 8 bases. The V gene end was trimmed by 1 base and the J gene end by 5 bases; junction bases not matched to a gene: 6. The CDR3 is made up of 15 amino acids. Germline V gene data show CDR1 as SGHVS and CDR2 as FQNEAQ. The CDR3 DNA reads TGTGCCAGCAGCTTAGTTGGACAGGGTTACGAGACCCAGTACTTC. Protein sequence: CASSLVGQGYETQYF.

This chain links TRBV27 with TRBJ1-4; D gene unclear. The germline V and J ends were trimmed by 5 bases and 8 bases, with 12 bases remaining between them. Germline CDR1 MNHEY, CDR2 SMNVEV (reference sequence). This CDR3 spans 13 amino acids. The CDR3, as DNA: TGTGCCAGCAGTCCTGCACTAGGGGAAAAACTGTTTTTT. Translated: CASSPALGEKLFF.

CDR3 DNA: TGTGCCAGCAGCGTAGAAGCAGGGCTTAACTATGGCTACACCTTC. It encodes CASSVEAGLNYGYTF. The chain recombines TRBV9 with TRBJ1-2, with D possibly being TRBD1 (5 bases). V lost 0 bases and J lost 1, with 10 bases in between. Germline V gene lookup returns CDR1 SGDLS and CDR2 YYNGEE. CDR3 size: 15 residues.

A few counts support this clone. The genes are TRBV7-9 and TRBJ2-1, with 7 bases identical to TRBD2. Germline values: CDR1 SEHNR, CDR2 FQNEAQ (reference sequence). The J segment lost 1 base and the V segment lost 3 bases, leaving 6 bases of the junction unmatched. The CDR3 spans 16 residues. CDR3 protein: CASSFSGRLSYNEQFF. The CDR3 DNA follows: TGTGCCAGCAGCTTTAGCGGGCGTCTATCCTACAATGAGCAGTTCTTC.

The V and J genes are TRBV11-2 and TRBJ2-7; D ambiguous. V lost 0 bases, J lost 2 bases, and 5 bases lay in between. CDR3 length: 13 residues. Germline V gives CDR1 SGHAT, CDR2 FQNNGV. The CDR3 region has the DNA TGTGCCAGCAGCTTAGACAACACCTACGAGCAGTACTTC. Protein sequence: CASSLDNTYEQYF.

This clone was counted once. Here the CDR3 reads CASSLVTGAGELFF. The CDR3 DNA sequence: TGTGCCAGCAGTTTAGTGACAGGGGCCGGGGAGCTGTTTTTT. The chain recombines TRBV27 with TRBJ2-2; 8 bases match TRBD1. Germline V CDR1 and CDR2: MNHEY, SMNVEV (reference sequence). After removal of 2 bases from V and 6 bases from J, the junction contained 2 bases not matched to a gene. This CDR3 region has 14 residues.

About this clone: One end of the junction does not line up with germline, which may come from a read error. J is TRBJ2-5 and V is TRBV7-7; D is uncertain. Germline V gene lookup returns CDR1 SSHAT and CDR2 FNYEAQ (reference sequence). The CDR3 runs 17 residues. The CDR3 region is CASSRHPIQALQETQYF. As DNA, the CDR3 is TGTGCTAGCAGTCGTCACCCGATTCAGGCCCTACAAGAGACCCAGTACTTC.

The chain couples TRBV11-2 to TRBJ1-5; a weak D match, TRBD1 (6 bases). Germline V gene data show CDR1 as SGHAT and CDR2 as FQNNGV. The ends were cut back, 3 bases at V and 3 bases at J, with 12 bases in the middle. The CDR3 is made up of 15 amino acids. CDR3 loop: CASSFGTSINQPQHF. The CDR3, as DNA: TGTGCCAGCAGCTTCGGGACAAGTATCAATCAGCCCCAGCATTTT.

The chain is built from TRBV19 and TRBJ2-7; a possible D gene is TRBD2 (5 bases). The germline gives CDR1 LNHDA, CDR2 SQIVND (reference sequence). Trimming shortened V by 7 bases and J by 3 bases, and 16 bases separated the two germline ends. This CDR3 spans 14 amino acids. The CDR3 DNA follows: TGTGCCAGTAAGGACGTGAGCGGAAGCTACGAGCAGTACTTC. Translation gives CASKDVSGSYEQYF.